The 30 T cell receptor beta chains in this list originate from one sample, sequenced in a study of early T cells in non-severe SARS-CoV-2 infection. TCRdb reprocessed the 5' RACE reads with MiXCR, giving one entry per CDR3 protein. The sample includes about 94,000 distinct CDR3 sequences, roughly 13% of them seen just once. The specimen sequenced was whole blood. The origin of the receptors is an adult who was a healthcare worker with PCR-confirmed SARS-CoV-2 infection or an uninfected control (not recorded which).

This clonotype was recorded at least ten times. The CDR3 sequence: CASSLYYGYTF. DNA of the CDR3: TGTGCCAGCAGTTTATACTATGGCTACACCTTC. V and J are TRBV28 and TRBJ1-2; D unresolved. V lost 1 base to trimming and J lost 3 bases, with 0 bases between them. The germline V gene has CDR1 MDHEN and CDR2 SYDVKM. The CDR3 covers 11 residues.

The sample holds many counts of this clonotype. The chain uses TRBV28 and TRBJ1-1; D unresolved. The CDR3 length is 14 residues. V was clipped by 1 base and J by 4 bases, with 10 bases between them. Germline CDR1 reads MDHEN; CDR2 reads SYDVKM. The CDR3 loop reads CASSLSGLGTEAFF. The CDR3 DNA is TGTGCCAGCAGTTTATCGGGGTTGGGCACTGAAGCTTTCTTT. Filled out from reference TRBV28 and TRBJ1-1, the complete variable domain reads DVKVTQSSRYLVKRTGEKVFLECVQDMDHENMFWYRQDPGLGLRLIYFSYDVKMKEKGDIPEGYSVSREKKERFSLILESASTNQTSMYLCASSLSGLGTEAFFGQGTRLTVV.

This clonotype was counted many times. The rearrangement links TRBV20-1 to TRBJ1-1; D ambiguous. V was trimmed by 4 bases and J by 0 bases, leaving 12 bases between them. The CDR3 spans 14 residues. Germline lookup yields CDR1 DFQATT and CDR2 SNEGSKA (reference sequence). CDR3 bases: TGCAGTGCTACCTCCGGTCTGGTGAACACTGAAGCTTTCTTT. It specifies CSATSGLVNTEAFF.

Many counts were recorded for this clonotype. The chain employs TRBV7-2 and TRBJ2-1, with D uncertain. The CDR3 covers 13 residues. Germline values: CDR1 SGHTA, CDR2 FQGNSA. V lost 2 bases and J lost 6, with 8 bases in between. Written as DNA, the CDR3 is TGTGCCAGCAGCTTAATATTTCCCAATGAGCAGTTCTTC. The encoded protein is CASSLIFPNEQFF.

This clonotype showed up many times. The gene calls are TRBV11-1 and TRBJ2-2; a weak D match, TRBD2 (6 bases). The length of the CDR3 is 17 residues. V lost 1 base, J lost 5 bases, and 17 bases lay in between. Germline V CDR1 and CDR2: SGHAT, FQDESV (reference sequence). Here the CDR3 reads CASSLEGRRGGTGELFF. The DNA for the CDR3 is TGTGCCAGCAGCTTAGAGGGTCGCCGAGGAGGGACCGGGGAGCTGTTTTTT.

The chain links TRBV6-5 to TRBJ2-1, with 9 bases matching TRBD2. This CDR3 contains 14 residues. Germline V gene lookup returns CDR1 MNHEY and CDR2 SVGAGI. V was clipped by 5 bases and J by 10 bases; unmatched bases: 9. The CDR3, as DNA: TGTGCCAGCAGTACCGTAGCGGGGGCAGACGAGCAGTTCTTC. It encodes CASSTVAGADEQFF.

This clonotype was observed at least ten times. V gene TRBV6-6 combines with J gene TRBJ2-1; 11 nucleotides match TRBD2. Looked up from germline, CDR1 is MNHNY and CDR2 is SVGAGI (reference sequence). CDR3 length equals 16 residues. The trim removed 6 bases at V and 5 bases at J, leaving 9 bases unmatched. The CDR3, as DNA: TGTGCCAGCAGGGACCACCTAGCGGGGGGTCACAATGAGCAGTTCTTC. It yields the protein CASRDHLAGGHNEQFF.

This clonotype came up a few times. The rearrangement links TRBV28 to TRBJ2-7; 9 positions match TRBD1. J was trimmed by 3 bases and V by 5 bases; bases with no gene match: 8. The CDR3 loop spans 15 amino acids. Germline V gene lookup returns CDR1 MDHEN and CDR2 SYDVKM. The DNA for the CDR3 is TGTGCCAGCAGTCACGAGACAGGGGGGGACTACGAGCAGTACTTC. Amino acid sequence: CASSHETGGDYEQYF. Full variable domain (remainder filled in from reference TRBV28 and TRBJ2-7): DVKVTQSSRYLVKRTGEKVFLECVQDMDHENMFWYRQDPGLGLRLIYFSYDVKMKEKGDIPEGYSVSREKKERFSLILESASTNQTSMYLCASSHETGGDYEQYFGPGTRLTVT.

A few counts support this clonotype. This chain's CDR3 is CATRDRGSSYEQYF. The CDR3 nucleotides read TGTGCCACCCGGGACAGGGGGAGCTCCTACGAGCAGTACTTC. J is TRBJ2-7 and V is TRBV6-2 or TRBV6-3; 11 bases fit TRBD1. The CDR3 loop spans 14 amino acids. Germline V gives CDR1 MNHEY, CDR2 SVGEGT. Losses at the gene ends were 10 bases for V and 0 bases for J; bases not matched to a gene: 5.

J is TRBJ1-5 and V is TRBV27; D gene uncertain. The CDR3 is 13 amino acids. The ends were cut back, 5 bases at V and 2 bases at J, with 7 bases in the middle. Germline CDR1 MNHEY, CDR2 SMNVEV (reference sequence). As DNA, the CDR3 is TGTGCCAGCAGTCCCCCCCGCAATCAGCCCCAGCATTTT. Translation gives CASSPPRNQPQHF.

This chain's CDR3 is CASSLTPPTIGDTQYF. In nucleotides, the CDR3 is TGTGCCAGCTCACTGACACCCCCGACCATCGGGGATACGCAGTATTTT. The genes are TRBV18 and TRBJ2-3; D gene uncertain. The length of the CDR3 is 16 residues. Germline V CDR1 and CDR2: KGHSH, LQKENI. V lost 4 bases, J lost 6 bases, and 20 bases lay in between.

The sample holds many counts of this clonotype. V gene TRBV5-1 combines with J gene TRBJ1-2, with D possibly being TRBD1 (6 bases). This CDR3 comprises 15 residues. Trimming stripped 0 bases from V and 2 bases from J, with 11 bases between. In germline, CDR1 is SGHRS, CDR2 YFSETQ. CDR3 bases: TGCGCCAGCAGCTTGGAGGGGGGACGGAACTATGGCTACACCTTC. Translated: CASSLEGGRNYGYTF.

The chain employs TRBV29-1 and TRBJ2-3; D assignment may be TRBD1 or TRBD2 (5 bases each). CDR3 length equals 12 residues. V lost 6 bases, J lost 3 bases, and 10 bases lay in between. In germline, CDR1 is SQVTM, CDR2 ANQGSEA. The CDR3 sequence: CSVGTGTDTQYF. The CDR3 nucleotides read TGCAGCGTGGGGACGGGAACAGATACGCAGTATTTT.

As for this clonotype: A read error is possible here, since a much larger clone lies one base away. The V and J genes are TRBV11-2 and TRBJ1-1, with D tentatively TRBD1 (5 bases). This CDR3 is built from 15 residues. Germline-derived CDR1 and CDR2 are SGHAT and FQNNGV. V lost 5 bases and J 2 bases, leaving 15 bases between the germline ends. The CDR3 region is CASSRGRGLNTEAFF. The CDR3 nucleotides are TGTGCCAGCAGCCGGGGAAGGGGCCTCAACACTGAAGCTTTCTTT.

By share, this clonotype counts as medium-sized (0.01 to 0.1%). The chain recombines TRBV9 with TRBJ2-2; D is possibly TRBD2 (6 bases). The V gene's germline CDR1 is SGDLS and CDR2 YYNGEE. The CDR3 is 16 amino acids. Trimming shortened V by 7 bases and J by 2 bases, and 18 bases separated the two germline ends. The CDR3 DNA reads TGTGCCAGCTCCTCGGGACTCCTCTCTAACACCGGGGAGCTGTTTTTT. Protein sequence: CASSSGLLSNTGELFF.

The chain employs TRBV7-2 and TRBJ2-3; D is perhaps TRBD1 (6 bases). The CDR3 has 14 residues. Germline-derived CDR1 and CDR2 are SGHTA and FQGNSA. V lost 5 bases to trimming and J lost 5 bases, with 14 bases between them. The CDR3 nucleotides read TGTGCCAGCAGCCCCTTCTCAGGGGAAGATACGCAGTATTTT. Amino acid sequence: CASSPFSGEDTQYF.

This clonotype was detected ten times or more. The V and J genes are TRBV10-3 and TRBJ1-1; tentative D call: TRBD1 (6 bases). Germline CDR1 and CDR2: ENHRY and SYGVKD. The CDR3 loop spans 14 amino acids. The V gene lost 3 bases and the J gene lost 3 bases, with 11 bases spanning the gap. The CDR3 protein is CAISEFRGDTEAFF. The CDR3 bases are TGTGCCATCAGTGAATTTAGGGGGGACACTGAAGCTTTCTTT.

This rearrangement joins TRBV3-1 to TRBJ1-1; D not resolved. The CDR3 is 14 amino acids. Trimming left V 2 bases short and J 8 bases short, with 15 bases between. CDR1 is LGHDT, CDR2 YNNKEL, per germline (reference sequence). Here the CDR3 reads CASSQRFTASEAFF. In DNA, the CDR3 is TGTGCCAGCAGCCAAAGGTTTACGGCCTCCGAAGCTTTCTTT.

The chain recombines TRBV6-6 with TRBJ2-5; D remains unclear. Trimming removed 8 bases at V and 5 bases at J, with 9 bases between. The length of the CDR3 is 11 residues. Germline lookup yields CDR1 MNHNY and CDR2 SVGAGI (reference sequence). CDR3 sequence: CASGVGETQYF. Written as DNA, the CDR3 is TGTGCCAGCGGGGTCGGGGAGACCCAGTACTTC.

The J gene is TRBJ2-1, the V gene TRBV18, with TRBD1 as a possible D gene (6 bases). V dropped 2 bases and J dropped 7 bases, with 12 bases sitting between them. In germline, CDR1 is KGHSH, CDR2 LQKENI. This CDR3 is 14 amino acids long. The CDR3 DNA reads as TGTGCCAGCTCACCAATCACAGGGTCAAATGAGCAGTTCTTC. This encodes CASSPITGSNEQFF.

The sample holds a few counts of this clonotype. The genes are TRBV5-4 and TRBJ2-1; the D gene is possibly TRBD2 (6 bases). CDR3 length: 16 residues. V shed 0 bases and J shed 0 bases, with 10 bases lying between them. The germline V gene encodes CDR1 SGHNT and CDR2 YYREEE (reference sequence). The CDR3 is CASSLGGARSYNEQFF. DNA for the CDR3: TGTGCCAGCAGCTTGGGCGGGGCCCGCTCCTACAATGAGCAGTTCTTC.

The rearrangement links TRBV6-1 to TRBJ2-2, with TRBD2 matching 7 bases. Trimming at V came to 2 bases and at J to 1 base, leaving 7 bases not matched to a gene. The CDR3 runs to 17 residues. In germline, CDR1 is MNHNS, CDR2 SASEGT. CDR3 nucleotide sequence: TGTGCCAGCAGTGAATGGCTGCCTAGCGGGAACACCGGGGAGCTGTTTTTT. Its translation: CASSEWLPSGNTGELFF.

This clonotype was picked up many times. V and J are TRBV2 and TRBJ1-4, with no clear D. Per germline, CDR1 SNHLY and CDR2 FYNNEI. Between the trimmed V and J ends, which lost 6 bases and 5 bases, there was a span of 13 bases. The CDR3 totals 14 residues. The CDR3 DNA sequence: TGTGCCAGCAGCCCCGGACGGCCGAATGAAAAACTGTTTTTT. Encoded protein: CASSPGRPNEKLFF.

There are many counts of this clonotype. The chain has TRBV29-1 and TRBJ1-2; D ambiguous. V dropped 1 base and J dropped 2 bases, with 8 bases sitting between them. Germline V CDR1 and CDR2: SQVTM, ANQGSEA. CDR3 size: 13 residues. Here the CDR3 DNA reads TGCAGCGTTGAAGTGGGGTGGAACTATGGCTACACCTTC. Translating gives CSVEVGWNYGYTF. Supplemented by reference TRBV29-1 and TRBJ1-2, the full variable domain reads SAVISQKPSRDICQRGTSLTIQCQVDSQVTMMFWYRQQPGQSLTLIATANQGSEATYESGFVIDKFPISRPNLTFSTLTVSNMSPEDSSIYLCSVEVGWNYGYTFGSGTRLTVV.

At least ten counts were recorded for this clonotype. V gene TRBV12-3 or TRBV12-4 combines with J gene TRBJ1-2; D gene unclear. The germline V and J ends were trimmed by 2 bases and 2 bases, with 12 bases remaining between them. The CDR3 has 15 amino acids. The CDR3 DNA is TGTGCCAGCAGTTTATACCCAGGAGGCAACTATGGCTACACCTTC. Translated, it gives CASSLYPGGNYGYTF.

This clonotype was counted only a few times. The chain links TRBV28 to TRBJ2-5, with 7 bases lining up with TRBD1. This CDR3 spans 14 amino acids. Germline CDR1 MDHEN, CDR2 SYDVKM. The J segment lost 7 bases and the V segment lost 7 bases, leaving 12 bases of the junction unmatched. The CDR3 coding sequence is TGTGCCAGCACCGCGGACAGGACCGAAGGGACCCAGTACTTC. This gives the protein CASTADRTEGTQYF.

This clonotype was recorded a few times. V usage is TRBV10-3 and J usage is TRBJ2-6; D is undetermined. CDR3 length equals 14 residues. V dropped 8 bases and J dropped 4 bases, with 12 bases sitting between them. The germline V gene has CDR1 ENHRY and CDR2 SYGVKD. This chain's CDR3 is CAIGHGTGANVLTF. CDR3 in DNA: TGTGCCATCGGGCACGGTACCGGGGCCAACGTCCTGACTTTC.

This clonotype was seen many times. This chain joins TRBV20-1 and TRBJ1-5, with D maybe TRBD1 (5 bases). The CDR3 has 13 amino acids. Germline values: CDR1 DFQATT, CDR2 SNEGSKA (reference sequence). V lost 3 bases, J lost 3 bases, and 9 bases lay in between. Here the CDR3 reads CSASPGANQPQHF. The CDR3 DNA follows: TGCAGTGCTAGCCCCGGGGCCAATCAGCCCCAGCATTTT.

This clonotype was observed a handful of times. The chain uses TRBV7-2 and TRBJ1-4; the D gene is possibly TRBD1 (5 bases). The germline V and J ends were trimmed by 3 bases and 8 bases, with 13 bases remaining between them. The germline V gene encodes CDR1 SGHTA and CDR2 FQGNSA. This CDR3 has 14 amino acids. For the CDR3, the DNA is TGTGCCAGCAGCTTCTATGGGACGGGCGAAAAACTGTTTTTT. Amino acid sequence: CASSFYGTGEKLFF.

CDR3 sequence (DNA): TGTGCCAGCAGCGATAGCAGGGAGGCCCCTAACACTGAAGCTTTCTTT. Encoded protein: CASSDSREAPNTEAFF. The chain is built from TRBV9 and TRBJ1-1; possible D gene TRBD1, 5 bases. CDR1 is SGDLS and CDR2 is YYNGEE in the germline V gene. V lost 3 bases, J lost 2 bases, and 17 bases lay in between. The CDR3 totals 16 residues.